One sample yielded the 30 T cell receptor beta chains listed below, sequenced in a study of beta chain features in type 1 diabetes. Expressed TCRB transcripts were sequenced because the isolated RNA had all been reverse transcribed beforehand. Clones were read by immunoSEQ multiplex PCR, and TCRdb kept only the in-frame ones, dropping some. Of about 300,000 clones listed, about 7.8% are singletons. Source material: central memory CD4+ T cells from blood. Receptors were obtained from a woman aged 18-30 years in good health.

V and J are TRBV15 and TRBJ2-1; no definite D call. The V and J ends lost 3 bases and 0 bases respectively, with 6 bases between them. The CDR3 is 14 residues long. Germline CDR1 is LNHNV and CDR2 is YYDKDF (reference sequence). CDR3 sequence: CATSRDFSYNEQFF. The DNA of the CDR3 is TGTGCCACCAGCAGGGATTTCTCCTACAATGAGCAGTTCTTC.

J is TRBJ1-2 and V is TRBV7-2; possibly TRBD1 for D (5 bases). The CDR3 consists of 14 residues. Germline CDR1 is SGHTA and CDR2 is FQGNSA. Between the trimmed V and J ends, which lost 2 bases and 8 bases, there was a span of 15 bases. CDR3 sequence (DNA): TGTGCCAGCAGCTTAAGTAGCAGGGAAGACGGCTACACCTTC. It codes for CASSLSSREDGYTF.

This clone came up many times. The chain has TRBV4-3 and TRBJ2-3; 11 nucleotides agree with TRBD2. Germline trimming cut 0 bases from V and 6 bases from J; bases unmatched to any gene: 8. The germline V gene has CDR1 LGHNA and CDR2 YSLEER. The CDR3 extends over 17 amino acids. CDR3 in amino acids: CASSQEGTSGSSDTQYF. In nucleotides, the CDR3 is TGCGCCAGCAGCCAAGAAGGAACTAGCGGGAGTTCCGATACGCAGTATTTT.

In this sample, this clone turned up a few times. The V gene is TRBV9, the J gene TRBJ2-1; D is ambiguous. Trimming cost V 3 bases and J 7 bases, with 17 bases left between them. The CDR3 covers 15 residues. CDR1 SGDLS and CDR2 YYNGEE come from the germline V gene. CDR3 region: CASSEQSRLTNEQFF. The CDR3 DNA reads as TGTGCCAGCAGCGAGCAATCTAGGCTAACGAATGAGCAGTTCTTC.

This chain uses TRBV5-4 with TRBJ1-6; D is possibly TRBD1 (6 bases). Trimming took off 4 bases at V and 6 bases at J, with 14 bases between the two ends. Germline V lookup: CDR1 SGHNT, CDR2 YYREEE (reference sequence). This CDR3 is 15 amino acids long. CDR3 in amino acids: CASSRSGQLNSPLHF. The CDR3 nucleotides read TGTGCCAGCAGCCGGAGCGGACAGCTTAATTCACCCCTCCACTTT.

CDR3 bases: TGCGCCAGCATACAGGGCCCCTCTGGGGCCAACGTCCTGACTTTC. Translation gives CASIQGPSGANVLTF. The rearrangement links TRBV5-1 to TRBJ2-6; TRBD1 might be the D (6 bases). Germline CDR1 and CDR2: SGHRS and YFSETQ. The V and J ends lost 6 bases and 0 bases respectively, with 10 bases between them. The CDR3 contains 15 residues.

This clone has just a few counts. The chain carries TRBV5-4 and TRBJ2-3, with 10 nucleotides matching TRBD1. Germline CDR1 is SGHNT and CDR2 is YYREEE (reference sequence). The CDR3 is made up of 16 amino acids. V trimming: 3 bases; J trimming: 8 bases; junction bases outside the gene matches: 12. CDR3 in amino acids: CASSYDRDRGFGTQYF. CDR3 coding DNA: TGTGCCAGCAGCTACGACCGGGACAGGGGTTTTGGTACGCAGTATTTT.

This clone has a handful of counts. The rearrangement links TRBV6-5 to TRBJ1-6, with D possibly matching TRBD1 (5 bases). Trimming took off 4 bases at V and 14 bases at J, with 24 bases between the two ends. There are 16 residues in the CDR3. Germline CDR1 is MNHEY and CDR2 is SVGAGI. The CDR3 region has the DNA TGTGCCAGCAGTTCCTCGATTGGGGCAGGCCGATTAGCCCTCCACTTT. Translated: CASSSSIGAGRLALHF.

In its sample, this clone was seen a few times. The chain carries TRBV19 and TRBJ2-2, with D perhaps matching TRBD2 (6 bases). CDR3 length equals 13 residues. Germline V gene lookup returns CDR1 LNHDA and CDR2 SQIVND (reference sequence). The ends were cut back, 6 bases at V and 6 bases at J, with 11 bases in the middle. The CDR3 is CASRWGEPGELFF. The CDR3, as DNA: TGTGCCAGTAGATGGGGGGAACCCGGGGAGCTGTTTTTT.

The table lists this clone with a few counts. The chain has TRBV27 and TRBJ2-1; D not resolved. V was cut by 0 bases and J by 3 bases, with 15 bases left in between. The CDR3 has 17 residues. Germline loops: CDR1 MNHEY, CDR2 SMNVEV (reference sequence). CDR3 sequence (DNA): TGTGCCAGCAGTTTATCGTCCGACTCTTACTACTACAATGAGCAGTTCTTC. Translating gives CASSLSSDSYYYNEQFF.

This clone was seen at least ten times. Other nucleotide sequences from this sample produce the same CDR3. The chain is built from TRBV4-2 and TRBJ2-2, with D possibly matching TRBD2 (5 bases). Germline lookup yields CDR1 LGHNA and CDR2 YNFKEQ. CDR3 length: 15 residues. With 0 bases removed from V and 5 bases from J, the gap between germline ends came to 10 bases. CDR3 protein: CASSQDAGRTGELFF. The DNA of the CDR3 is TGTGCCAGCAGCCAAGACGCGGGTCGGACCGGGGAGCTGTTTTTT.

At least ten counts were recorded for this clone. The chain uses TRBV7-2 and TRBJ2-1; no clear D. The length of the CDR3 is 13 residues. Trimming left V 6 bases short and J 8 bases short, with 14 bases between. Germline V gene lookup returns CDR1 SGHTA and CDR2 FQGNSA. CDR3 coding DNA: TGTGCCAGCAGAGGCCTTAGCCGGGATGAGCAGTTCTTC. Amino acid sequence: CASRGLSRDEQFF.

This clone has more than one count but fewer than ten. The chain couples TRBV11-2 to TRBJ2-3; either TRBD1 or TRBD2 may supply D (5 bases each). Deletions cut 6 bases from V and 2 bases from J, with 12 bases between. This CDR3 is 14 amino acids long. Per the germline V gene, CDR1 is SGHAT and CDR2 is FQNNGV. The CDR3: CASREGPNTDTQYF. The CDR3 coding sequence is TGTGCCAGCAGAGAGGGACCAAACACAGATACGCAGTATTTT.

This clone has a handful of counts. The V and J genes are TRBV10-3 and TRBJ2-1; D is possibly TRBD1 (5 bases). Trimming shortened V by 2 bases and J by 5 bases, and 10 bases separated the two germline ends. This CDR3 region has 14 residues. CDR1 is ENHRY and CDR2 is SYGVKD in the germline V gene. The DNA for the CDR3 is TGTGCCATCAGTGAGGGGTCAGGGAACAATGAGCAGTTCTTC. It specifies CAISEGSGNNEQFF.

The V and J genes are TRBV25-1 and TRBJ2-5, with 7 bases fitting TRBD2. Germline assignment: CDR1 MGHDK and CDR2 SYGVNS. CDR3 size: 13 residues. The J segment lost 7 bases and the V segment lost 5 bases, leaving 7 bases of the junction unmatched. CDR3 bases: TGTGCCAGCAGTTTATGGGAGGGGCTGACCCAGTACTTC. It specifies CASSLWEGLTQYF.

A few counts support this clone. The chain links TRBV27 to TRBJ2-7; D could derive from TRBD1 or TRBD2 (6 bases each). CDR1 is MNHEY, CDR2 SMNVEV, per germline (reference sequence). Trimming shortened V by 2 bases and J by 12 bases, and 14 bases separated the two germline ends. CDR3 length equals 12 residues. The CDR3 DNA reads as TGTGCCAGCAGTTTAATTGGGGGGCCGGGGTACGTC. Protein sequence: CASSLIGGPGYV.

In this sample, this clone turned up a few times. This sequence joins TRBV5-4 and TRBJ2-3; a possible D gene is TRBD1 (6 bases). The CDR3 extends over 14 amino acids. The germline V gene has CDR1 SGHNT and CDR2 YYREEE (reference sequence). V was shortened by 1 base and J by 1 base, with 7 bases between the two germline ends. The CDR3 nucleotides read TGTGCCAGCAGCTTGAACAGGGGCACAGATACGCAGTATTTT. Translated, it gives CASSLNRGTDTQYF. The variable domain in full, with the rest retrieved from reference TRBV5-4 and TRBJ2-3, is ETGVTQSPTHLIKTRGQQVTLRCSSQSGHNTVSWYQQALGQGPQFIFQYYREEENGRGNFPPRFSGLQFPNYSSELNVNALELDDSALYLCASSLNRGTDTQYFGPGTRLTVL.

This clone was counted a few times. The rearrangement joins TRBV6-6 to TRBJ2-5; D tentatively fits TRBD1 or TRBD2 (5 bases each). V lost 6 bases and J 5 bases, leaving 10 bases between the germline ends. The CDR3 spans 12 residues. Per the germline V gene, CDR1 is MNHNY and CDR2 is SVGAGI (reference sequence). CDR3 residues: CASRSGAETQYF. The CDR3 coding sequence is TGTGCCAGCAGGTCCGGGGCTGAGACCCAGTACTTC.

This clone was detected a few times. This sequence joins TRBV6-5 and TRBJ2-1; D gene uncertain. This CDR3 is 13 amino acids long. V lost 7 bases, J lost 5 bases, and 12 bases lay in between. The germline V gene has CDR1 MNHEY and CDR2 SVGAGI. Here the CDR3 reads CASTQTLNNEQFF. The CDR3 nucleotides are TGTGCCAGCACCCAGACCCTTAACAATGAGCAGTTCTTC.

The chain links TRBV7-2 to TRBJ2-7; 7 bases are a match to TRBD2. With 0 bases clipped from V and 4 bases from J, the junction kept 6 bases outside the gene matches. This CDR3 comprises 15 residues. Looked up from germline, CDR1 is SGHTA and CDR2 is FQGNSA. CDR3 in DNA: TGTGCCAGCAGCTTAGCGGCGGGAGTTCTGTACGAGCAGTACTTC. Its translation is CASSLAAGVLYEQYF.

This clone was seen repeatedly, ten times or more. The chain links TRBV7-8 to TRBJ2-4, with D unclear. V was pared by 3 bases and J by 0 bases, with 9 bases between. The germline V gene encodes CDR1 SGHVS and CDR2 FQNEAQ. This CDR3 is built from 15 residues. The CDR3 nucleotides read TGTGCCAGCAGCTTGGTCGCTAGAGCCAAAAACATTCAGTACTTC. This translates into CASSLVARAKNIQYF.

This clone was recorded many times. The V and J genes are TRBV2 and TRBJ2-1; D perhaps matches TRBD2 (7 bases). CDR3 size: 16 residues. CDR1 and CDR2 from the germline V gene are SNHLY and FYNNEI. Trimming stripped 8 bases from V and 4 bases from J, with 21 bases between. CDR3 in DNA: TGTGCCAGCGGCCCCGCAGAGGGGGGGAATTACAATGAGCAGTTCTTC. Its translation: CASGPAEGGNYNEQFF.

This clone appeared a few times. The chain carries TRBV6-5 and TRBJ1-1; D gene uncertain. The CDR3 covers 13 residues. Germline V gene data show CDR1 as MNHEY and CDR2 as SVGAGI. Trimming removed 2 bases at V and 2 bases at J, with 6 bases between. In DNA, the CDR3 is TGTGCCAGCAGTTACACCCTTAACACTGAAGCTTTCTTT. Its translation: CASSYTLNTEAFF.

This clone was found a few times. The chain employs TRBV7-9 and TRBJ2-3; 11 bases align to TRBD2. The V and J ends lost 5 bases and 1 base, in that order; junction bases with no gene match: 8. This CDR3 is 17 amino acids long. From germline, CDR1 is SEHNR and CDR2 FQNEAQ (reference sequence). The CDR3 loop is CASSPTSGSGGTDTQYF. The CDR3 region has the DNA TGTGCCAGCAGCCCAACTAGCGGGAGTGGGGGCACAGATACGCAGTATTTT.

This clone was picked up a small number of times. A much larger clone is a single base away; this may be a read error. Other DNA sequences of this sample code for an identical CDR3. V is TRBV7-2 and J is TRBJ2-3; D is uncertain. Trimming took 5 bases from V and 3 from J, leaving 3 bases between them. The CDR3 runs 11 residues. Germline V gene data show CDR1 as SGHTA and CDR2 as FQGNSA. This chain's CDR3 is CASSRTDTQYF. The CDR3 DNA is TGTGCCAGCAGCCGGACAGATACGCAGTATTTT.

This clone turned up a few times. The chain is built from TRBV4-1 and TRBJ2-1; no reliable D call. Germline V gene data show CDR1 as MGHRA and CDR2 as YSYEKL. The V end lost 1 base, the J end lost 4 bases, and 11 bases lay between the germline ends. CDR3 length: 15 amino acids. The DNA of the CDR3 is TGCGCCAGCAGCCAAGTTCCGGCTCCGTACAATGAGCAGTTCTTC. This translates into CASSQVPAPYNEQFF.

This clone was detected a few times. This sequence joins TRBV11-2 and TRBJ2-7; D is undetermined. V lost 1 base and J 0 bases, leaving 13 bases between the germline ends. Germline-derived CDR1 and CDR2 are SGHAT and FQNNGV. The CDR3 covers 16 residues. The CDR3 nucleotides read TGTGCCAGCAGCTTAGGTCCGTCTCTAGGCTCCTACGAGCAGTACGTC. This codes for CASSLGPSLGSYEQYV.

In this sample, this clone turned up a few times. The CDR3 protein is CASKGGVGGNQPQHF. Written as DNA, the CDR3 is TGTGCCAGCAAAGGAGGGGTAGGCGGCAATCAGCCCCAGCATTTT. The J gene is TRBJ1-5, the V gene TRBV28; perhaps TRBD1 as D (5 bases). CDR1 is MDHEN and CDR2 is SYDVKM in the germline V gene. This CDR3 is 15 amino acids long. V was shortened by 7 bases and J by 2 bases, with 15 bases between the two germline ends.

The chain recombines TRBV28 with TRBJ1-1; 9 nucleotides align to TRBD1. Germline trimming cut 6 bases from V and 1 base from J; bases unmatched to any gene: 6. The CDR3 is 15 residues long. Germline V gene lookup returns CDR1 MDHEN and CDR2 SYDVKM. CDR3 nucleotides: TGTGCCAGCAGCACAGGGGGCAGTGGGAACACTGAAGCTTTCTTT. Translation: CASSTGGSGNTEAFF.

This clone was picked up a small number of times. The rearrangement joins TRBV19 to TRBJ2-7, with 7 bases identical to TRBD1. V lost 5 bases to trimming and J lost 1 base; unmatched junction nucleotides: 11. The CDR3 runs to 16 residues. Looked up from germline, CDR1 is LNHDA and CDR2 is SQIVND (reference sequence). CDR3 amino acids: CASSFSTGRISYEQYF. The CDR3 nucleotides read TGTGCCAGTAGTTTTTCGACAGGGCGCATTTCCTACGAGCAGTACTTC. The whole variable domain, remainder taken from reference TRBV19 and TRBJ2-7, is DGGITQSPKYLFRKEGQNVTLSCEQNLNHDAMYWYRQDPGQGLRLIYYSQIVNDFQKGDIAEGYSVSREKKESFPLTVTSAQKNPTAFYLCASSFSTGRISYEQYFGPGTRLTVT.